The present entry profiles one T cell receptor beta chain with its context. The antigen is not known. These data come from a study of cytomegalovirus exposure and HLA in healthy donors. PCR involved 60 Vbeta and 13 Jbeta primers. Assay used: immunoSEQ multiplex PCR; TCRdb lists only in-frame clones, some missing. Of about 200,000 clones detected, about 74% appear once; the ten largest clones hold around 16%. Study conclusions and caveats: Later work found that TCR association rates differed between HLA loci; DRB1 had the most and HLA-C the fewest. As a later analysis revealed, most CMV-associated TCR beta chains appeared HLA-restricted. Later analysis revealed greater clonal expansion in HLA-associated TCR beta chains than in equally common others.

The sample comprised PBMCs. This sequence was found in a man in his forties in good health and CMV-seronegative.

The CDR3 DNA follows: TGTGCCAGCACCTTAGACAGATACACCGGGGAGCTGTTTTTT. Residues: CASTLDRYTGELFF. The genes are TRBV9 and TRBJ2-2; possible D gene TRBD1, 5 bases. The V and J ends lost 6 bases and 3 bases respectively, with 12 bases between them. The CDR3 spans 14 residues. The V gene's germline CDR1 is SGDLS and CDR2 YYNGEE.